This is a list of T cell receptor beta chains from one sample in a study of blood T cell repertoires in COVID-19. The repertoire was sequenced with immunoSEQ multiplex PCR; TCRdb's copy has only in-frame clones and lacks some. The data show 90,000 to 95,000 clones, with just over 85% seen just once and 7.5% to 9.5% held by the top ten. The sequencing sample was made of peripheral blood. The source is a woman in her seventies with acute or convalescent COVID-19. Each CDR3 is given with its conserved first and last residue. D genes are given only for firm matches. Only part of the rows carry a size: once, few, many, or a class if the clone is expanded.

TRBD1	-	TRBJ1-3	TRBV2	CASIEAGGGGNTIYF	TGTGCCAGCATCGAAGCTGGAGGGGGCGGAAACACCATATATTTT
TRBD1	-	TRBJ1-3	TRBV6-5	CASSLRDRGNTIYF	TGTGCCAGCAGTCTTCGGGACAGAGGAAACACCATATATTTT
TRBD2	-	TRBJ2-7	TRBV5-6	CASSLLSGSSYEQYF	TGTGCCAGCAGCTTGCTTAGCGGGAGCTCCTACGAGCAGTACTTC
TRBD2	-	TRBJ2-1	TRBV2	CASRGTSVDEQFF	TGTGCCAGCCGAGGGACTAGCGTAGATGAGCAGTTCTTC
TRBD1	-	TRBJ1-3	TRBV28	CASSSSSTGVLNTIYF	TGTGCCAGCAGTTCCTCATCGACAGGGGTATTAAACACCATATATTTT
-	-	TRBJ2-1	TRBV11-2	CASSMTRDSGVYNEQFF	TGTGCCAGCAGTATGACCCGGGATAGCGGAGTCTACAATGAGCAGTTCTTC
TRBD1	once	TRBJ1-2	TRBV15	CATSRDLTGNYGYTF	TGTGCCACCAGCAGAGATTTGACAGGGAACTATGGCTACACCTTC
-	-	TRBJ2-1	TRBV11-2	CASSLILVNEQFF	TGTGCCAGCAGCTTAATTCTAGTCAATGAGCAGTTCTTC
-	-	TRBJ1-4	TRBV7-9	CASSSQRGLKNEKLFF	TGTGCCAGCAGCTCCCAGAGGGGACTCAAGAATGAAAAACTGTTTTTT
TRBD2	-	TRBJ2-5	TRBV15	CATSRDTSVETQYF	TGTGCCACCAGCAGGGACACTAGCGTTGAGACCCAGTACTTC
TRBD1	once	TRBJ2-7	TRBV7-2	CASSFDRGGTYEQYF	TGTGCCAGCAGCTTTGACAGGGGGGGAACCTACGAGCAGTACTTC
TRBD1	-	TRBJ1-3	TRBV9	CASSLRQGEGNTIYF	TGTGCCAGCAGCTTACGACAGGGAGAGGGTAACACCATATATTTT
TRBD2	-	TRBJ2-7	TRBV29-1	CSVAGGGTSYEQYF	TGCAGCGTTGCGGGCGGGGGGACCTCCTACGAGCAGTACTTC
-	-	TRBJ2-7	TRBV3-1/TRBV3-2	CASSQGVPGQTRYEQYF	TGTGCCAGCAGCCAAGGAGTACCCGGACAGACTCGGTACGAGCAGTACTTC
TRBD1	-	TRBJ2-5	TRBV28	CASSLFARGLETQYF	TGTGCCAGCAGTTTATTCGCCAGGGGGCTCGAGACCCAGTACTTC
-	once	TRBJ1-4	TRBV14	CASSPLGQPPNEKLFF	TGTGCCAGCAGCCCTTTAGGACAGCCGCCGAATGAAAAACTGTTTTTT
-	-	TRBJ2-1	TRBV5-4	CASSEGLAYNEQFF	TGTGCCAGCAGCGAGGGACTGGCCTACAATGAGCAGTTCTTC
-	-	TRBJ2-7	TRBV7-6	CASSLWQGSYEQYF	TGTGCCAGCAGCTTATGGCAGGGATCCTACGAGCAGTACTTC
-	-	TRBJ1-5	TRBV5-1	CASSLDSPANQPQHF	TGCGCCAGCAGCTTGGATAGCCCAGCCAATCAGCCCCAGCATTTT
TRBD2	-	TRBJ2-1	TRBV27	CASSFLAGASNEQFF	TGTGCCAGCAGTTTTCTAGCGGGGGCGTCAAATGAGCAGTTCTTC
-	-	TRBJ1-4	TRBV3-1/TRBV3-2	CASSQNRVNEKLFF	TGTGCCAGCAGCCAAAATCGTGTTAATGAAAAACTGTTTTTT
-	-	TRBJ1-3	TRBV15	CATSRGSGNTIYF	TGTGCCACCAGCCGGGGCTCTGGAAACACCATATATTTT
TRBD1	-	TRBJ1-2	TRBV30	CAFTRGTGTGYTF	TGTGCCTTCACGCGGGGGACAGGGACCGGCTACACCTTC
TRBD1	-	TRBJ1-1	TRBV9	CASSVQGQKNTEAFF	TGTGCCAGCAGCGTACAGGGACAGAAAAACACTGAAGCTTTCTTT
TRBD1	-	TRBJ1-2	TRBV6-5	CASRAGQGPFYGYTF	TGTGCCAGCAGGGCCGGACAGGGACCTTTCTATGGCTACACCTTC
TRBD1	-	TRBJ1-4	TRBV30	CAWGTGQREKLFF	TGTGCCTGGGGGACAGGTCAGAGAGAAAAACTGTTTTTT
TRBD1	once	TRBJ1-5	TRBV5-6	CASSTTGVGNQPQHF	TGTGCCAGCAGCACGACAGGGGTGGGCAATCAGCCCCAGCATTTT
TRBD2	-	TRBJ2-1	TRBV29-1	CSGYSTSGSSEQFF	TGCAGCGGTTACTCGACTAGCGGGAGTAGTGAGCAGTTCTTC
TRBD2	-	TRBJ2-5	TRBV6-5	CASSYSTGGRETQYF	TGTGCCAGCAGTTACTCGACGGGGGGGCGGGAGACCCAGTACTTC